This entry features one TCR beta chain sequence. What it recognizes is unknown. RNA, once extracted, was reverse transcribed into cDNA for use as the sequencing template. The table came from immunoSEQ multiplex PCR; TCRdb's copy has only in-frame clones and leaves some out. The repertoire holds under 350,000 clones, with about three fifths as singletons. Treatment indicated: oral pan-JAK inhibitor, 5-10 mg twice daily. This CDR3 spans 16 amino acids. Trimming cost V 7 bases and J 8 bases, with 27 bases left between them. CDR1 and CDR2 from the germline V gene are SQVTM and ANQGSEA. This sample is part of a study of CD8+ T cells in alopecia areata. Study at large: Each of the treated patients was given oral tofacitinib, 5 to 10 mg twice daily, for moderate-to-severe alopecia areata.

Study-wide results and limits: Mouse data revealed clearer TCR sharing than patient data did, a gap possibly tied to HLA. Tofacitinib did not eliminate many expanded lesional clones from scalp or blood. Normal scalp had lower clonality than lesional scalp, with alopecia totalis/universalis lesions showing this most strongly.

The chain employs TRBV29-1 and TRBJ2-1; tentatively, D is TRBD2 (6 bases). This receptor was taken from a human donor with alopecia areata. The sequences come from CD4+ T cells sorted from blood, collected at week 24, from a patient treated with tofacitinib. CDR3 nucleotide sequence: TGCAGCGCCGAGAACTCCGCGGCTAGCGAGCGCGATGAGCAGTTCTTC. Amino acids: CSAENSAASERDEQFF.